Shown below are 15 T cell receptor beta chains from a single sample sequenced in a study of human T cells and chemical hapten exposure. As for time point: patch test 2, 6 weeks after DPC sensitization. Treatment noted: therapeutic diphenylcyclopropenone sensitization with weekly scalp DPC. TCRdb fed the RACE reads into MiXCR, producing one record per CDR3 protein. The profile covers about 140,000 distinct CDR3 sequences, with about 10% appearing a single time and more than 1.1% taken by the ten largest. The sequences come from whole blood, collected in connection with sensitization to the hapten diphenylcyclopropenone (DPC). These receptors were obtained from a woman aged 50 to 60 with alopecia areata. Some clones in this sample may be carry-over from other donors' samples.

The chain employs TRBV10-2 and TRBJ2-1; 7 bases map to TRBD2. This CDR3 comprises 15 residues. Per germline, CDR1 WSHSY and CDR2 SAAADI. J lost 13 bases, V lost 0 bases, and 12 bases had no gene match. The CDR3 protein is CASSESGGGLGRQFF. CDR3 DNA sequence: TGCGCCAGCAGTGAGTCTGGCGGGGGTCTTGGGCGACAGTTCTTC.

This sequence joins TRBV12-3 or TRBV12-4 and TRBJ1-1, with D unresolved. Trimming removed 6 bases from V and 8 bases from J, with 16 bases in between. There are 13 residues in the CDR3. CDR3 nucleotide sequence: TGTGCCAGCAGGACCCTTGCAGGTGGCGAAGCTTTCTTT. The encoded protein is CASRTLAGGEAFF.

This clonotype was seen repeatedly, ten times or more. The V call is TRBV7-6, the J call TRBJ2-7; 11 nucleotides line up with TRBD2. The CDR3 is made up of 16 amino acids. J gave up 0 bases and V 5 bases, and 6 bases lay outside the gene matches. From germline, CDR1 is SGHVS and CDR2 FNYEAQ. The CDR3 reads CASSRGLAGSSYEQYF. The CDR3 nucleotides are TGTGCCAGCAGCCGAGGACTAGCGGGTAGCTCCTACGAGCAGTACTTC. The full variable domain, completed using reference TRBV7-6 and TRBJ2-7, is GAGVSQSPRYKVTKRGQDVALRCDPISGHVSLYWYRQALGQGPEFLTYFNYEAQQDKSGLPNDRFSAERPEGSISTLTIQRTEQRDSAMYRCASSRGLAGSSYEQYFGPGTRLTVT.

There are a few counts of this clonotype. The CDR3 sequence: CASSSGYPGELFF. As DNA, the CDR3 is TGTGCCAGCAGCTCAGGGTACCCCGGGGAGCTGTTTTTT. This chain joins TRBV11-2 and TRBJ2-2, with D maybe TRBD1 (5 bases). Trimming shortened V by 4 bases and J by 6 bases, and 9 bases separated the two germline ends. The CDR3 is 13 amino acids. Germline loops: CDR1 SGHAT, CDR2 FQNNGV.

The J gene is TRBJ2-1, the V gene TRBV29-1; TRBD2 aligns across 11 bases. V was pared by 4 bases and J by 10 bases, with 6 bases of the junction left unmatched. Per the germline V gene, CDR1 is SQVTM and CDR2 is ANQGSEA. There are 13 residues in the CDR3. The CDR3 nucleotides read TGCAGCGTTGGGAAGGGACTAGCGGACGAGCAGTTCTTC. Its translation is CSVGKGLADEQFF.

This clonotype was counted a few times. The chain couples TRBV3-1 to TRBJ2-1, with 7 nucleotides matching TRBD2. V shed 0 bases, J shed 7 bases, and the junction held 9 bases outside the gene matches. The CDR3 has 16 amino acids. In germline, CDR1 is LGHDT, CDR2 YNNKEL (reference sequence). CDR3 protein: CASSQDGGGRGNEQFF. CDR3 nucleotides: TGTGCCAGCAGCCAAGATGGTGGAGGGAGGGGTAATGAGCAGTTCTTC.

The chain couples TRBV10-3 to TRBJ2-1; D is unresolved. Between the trimmed V and J ends, which lost 0 bases and 5 bases, there was a span of 11 bases. The CDR3 length is 15 residues. Germline lookup yields CDR1 ENHRY and CDR2 SYGVKD. The CDR3 coding sequence is TGTGCCATCAGTGAGTCCGCGGCTGCCGACAATGAGCAGTTCTTC. Amino acid sequence: CAISESAAADNEQFF.

This clonotype was recorded at least ten times. This chain joins TRBV14 and TRBJ2-1; D is ambiguous. The CDR3 is 13 amino acids. Germline CDR1 reads SGHDN; CDR2 reads FVKESK. Trimming removed 3 bases from V and 8 bases from J, with 11 bases in between. The CDR3 loop is CASSQSLVHEQFF. The CDR3 DNA sequence: TGTGCCAGCAGCCAGTCTCTAGTTCATGAGCAGTTCTTC.

This clonotype showed up many times. The chain uses TRBV20-1 and TRBJ1-5; TRBD1 is a possible D gene (5 bases). This CDR3 contains 13 residues. Germline V gene lookup returns CDR1 DFQATT and CDR2 SNEGSKA (reference sequence). The CDR3 protein is CSIAQGSNQPQHF. The CDR3 region has the DNA TGCAGCATTGCGCAGGGATCCAATCAGCCCCAGCATTTT.

In regard to this clonotype: An end of the junction differs from the germline gene, which may be a read error. The chain uses TRBV20-1 and TRBJ1-1; D might be TRBD1 (6 bases). The CDR3 is 15 amino acids. Germline V gene lookup returns CDR1 DFQATT and CDR2 SNEGSKA (reference sequence). The DNA for the CDR3 is TGCGGTGCCCCGAAGATACAGGGCCAGAACACTGAAGCTTTCTTT. This sequence encodes CGAPKIQGQNTEAFF.

This clonotype was seen only a few times. The chain carries TRBV11-2 and TRBJ2-2; D gene unclear. V was shortened by 8 bases and J by 3 bases, with 4 bases between the two germline ends. Germline V gives CDR1 SGHAT, CDR2 FQNNGV. The CDR3 contains 11 residues. This CDR3 reads CASRDTGELFF. DNA for the CDR3: TGTGCCAGCCGGGACACCGGGGAGCTGTTTTTT.

The J gene is TRBJ2-7, the V gene TRBV5-4; TRBD2 is a possible D gene (5 bases). The germline V and J ends were trimmed by 0 bases and 2 bases, with 9 bases remaining between them. Germline loops: CDR1 SGHNT, CDR2 YYREEE (reference sequence). This CDR3 comprises 14 residues. In DNA, the CDR3 is TGTGCCAGCAGCTTGGCACTAGACCCCTACGAGCAGTACTTC. Its protein is CASSLALDPYEQYF.

This clonotype was seen only a few times. The chain is built from TRBV29-1 and TRBJ1-1, with a tentative D call TRBD1 (6 bases). The CDR3 is made up of 12 amino acids. Looked up from germline, CDR1 is SQVTM and CDR2 is ANQGSEA. Trimming stripped 7 bases from V and 4 bases from J, with 13 bases between. The DNA for the CDR3 is TGCAGCGGGGTTACAGGGCTCACTGAAGCTTTCTTT. Translating it yields CSGVTGLTEAFF. Looking up the rest from reference TRBV29-1 and TRBJ1-1 gives the full variable domain: SAVISQKPSRDICQRGTSLTIQCQVDSQVTMMFWYRQQPGQSLTLIATANQGSEATYESGFVIDKFPISRPNLTFSTLTVSNMSPEDSSIYLCSGVTGLTEAFFGQGTRLTVV.

This clonotype was observed a few times. The gene calls are TRBV18 and TRBJ2-4; D not certain. Trimming took off 0 bases at V and 0 bases at J, with 6 bases between the two ends. CDR1 and CDR2 from the germline V gene are KGHSH and LQKENI. This CDR3 contains 15 residues. CDR3 region: CASSPPQLAKNIQYF. CDR3 DNA: TGTGCCAGCTCACCACCCCAGCTAGCCAAAAACATTCAGTACTTC. The full variable domain, completed using reference TRBV18 and TRBJ2-4, is NAGVMQNPRHLVRRRGQEARLRCSPMKGHSHVYWYRQLPEEGLKFMVYLQKENIIDESGMPKERFSAEFPKEGPSILRIQQVVRGDSAAYFCASSPPQLAKNIQYFGAGTRLSVL.

This sequence joins TRBV25-1 and TRBJ2-2, with TRBD2 identical over 8 bases. Germline assignment: CDR1 MGHDK and CDR2 SYGVNS. Losses at the gene ends were 1 base for V and 5 bases for J; bases not matched to a gene: 0. This CDR3 comprises 14 residues. CDR3 sequence (DNA): TGTGCCAGCAGTGAATCGGGGGGGACCGGGGAGCTGTTTTTT. This codes for CASSESGGTGELFF.